This T cell receptor beta chain stems from a study of STAT3 mutations in large granular lymphocyte leukemia. Looking at the study overall: More than half of T-LGLL patients received immunosuppressive therapy. The study, taken as a whole, reports: In T-cell large granular lymphocyte leukemia, about half of patients showed multiple immunodominant subclonotypes. Samples missed the first appearance of the clone.

Germline CDR1 and CDR2: SGHDT and YYEEEE. The CDR3 totals 15 residues. V was trimmed by 5 bases and J by 3 bases, leaving 15 bases between them. Regarding this clone: Antigen: not known.

Produced via immunoSEQ multiplex PCR; TCRdb's table is partial and in-frame only. The sample yields under 2,500 clones, 50% to 60% seen once. Source material: peripheral blood mononuclear cells. The receptor was derived from a man aged 60-69 years with T-cell large granular lymphocyte leukemia. Some clones in this sample may be carry-over from other donors' samples. This chain joins TRBV5-6 and TRBJ1-5; tentatively, D is TRBD1 (5 bases). The CDR3: CASSLSGGNNQPQHF. The CDR3 DNA reads TGTGCCAGCAGTCTGAGCGGGGGTAACAATCAGCCCCAGCATTTT.